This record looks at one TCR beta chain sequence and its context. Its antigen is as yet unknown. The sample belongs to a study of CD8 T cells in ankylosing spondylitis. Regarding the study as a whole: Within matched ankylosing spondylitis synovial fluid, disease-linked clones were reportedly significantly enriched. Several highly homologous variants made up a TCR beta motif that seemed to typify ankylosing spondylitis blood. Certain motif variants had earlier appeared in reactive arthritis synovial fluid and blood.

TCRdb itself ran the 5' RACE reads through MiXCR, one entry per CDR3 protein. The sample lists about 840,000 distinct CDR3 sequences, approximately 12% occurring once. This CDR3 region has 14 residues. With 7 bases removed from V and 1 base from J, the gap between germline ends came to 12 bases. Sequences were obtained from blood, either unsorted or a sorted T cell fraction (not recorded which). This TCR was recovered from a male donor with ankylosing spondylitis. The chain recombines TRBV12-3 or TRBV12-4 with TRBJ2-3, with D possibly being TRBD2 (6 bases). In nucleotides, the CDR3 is TGTGCCAGCACCTTAGCGGACGGCACAGATACGCAGTATTTT. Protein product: CASTLADGTDTQYF.